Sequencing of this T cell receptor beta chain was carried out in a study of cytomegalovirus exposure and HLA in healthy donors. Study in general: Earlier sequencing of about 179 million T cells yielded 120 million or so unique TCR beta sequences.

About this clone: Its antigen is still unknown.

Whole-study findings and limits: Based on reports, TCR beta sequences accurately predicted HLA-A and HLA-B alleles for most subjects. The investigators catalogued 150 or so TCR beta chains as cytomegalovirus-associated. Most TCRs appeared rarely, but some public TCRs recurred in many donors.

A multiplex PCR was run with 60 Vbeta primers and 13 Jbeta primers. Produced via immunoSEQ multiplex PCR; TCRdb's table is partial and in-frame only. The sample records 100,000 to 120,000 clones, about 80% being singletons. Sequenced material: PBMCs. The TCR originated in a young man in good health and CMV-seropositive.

The CDR3 reads CASSESGGGAYNEQFF. For the CDR3, the DNA is TGCGCCAGCAGTGAGTCGGGCGGGGGGGCCTACAATGAGCAGTTCTTC. This chain connects TRBV10-2 to TRBJ2-1, with 9 bases lining up with TRBD2. CDR3 length: 16 amino acids. From germline, CDR1 is WSHSY and CDR2 SAAADI. After removal of 0 bases from V and 2 bases from J, the junction contained 2 bases not matched to a gene.